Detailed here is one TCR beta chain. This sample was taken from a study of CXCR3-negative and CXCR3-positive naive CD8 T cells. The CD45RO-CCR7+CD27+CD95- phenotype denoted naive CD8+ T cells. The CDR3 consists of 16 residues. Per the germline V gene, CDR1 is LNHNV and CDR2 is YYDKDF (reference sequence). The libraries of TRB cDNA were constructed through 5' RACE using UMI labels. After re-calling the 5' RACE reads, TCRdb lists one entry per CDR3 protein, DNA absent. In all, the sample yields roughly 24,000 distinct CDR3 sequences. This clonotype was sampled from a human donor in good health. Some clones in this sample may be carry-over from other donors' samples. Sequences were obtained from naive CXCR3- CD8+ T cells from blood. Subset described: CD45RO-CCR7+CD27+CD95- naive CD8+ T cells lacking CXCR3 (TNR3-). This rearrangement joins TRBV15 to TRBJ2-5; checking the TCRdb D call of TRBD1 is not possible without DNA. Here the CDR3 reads CATSPHRGVEEETQYF.